The rows below give T cell receptor beta chains drawn from one sample of a study of control samples from healthy donors and cancer patients. Some clones are missing from TCRdb's copy, which holds only in-frame ones; the method was immunoSEQ multiplex PCR. The table lists tens of thousands of clones, approximately 90% of them singletons. Sequencing was done on a sample of PBMCs. These receptors originate from a young man with colorectal cancer. Both conserved end residues are part of each CDR3. A D gene is named only where the DNA matches it firmly. Only some rows state a clone size, as once, few, many or a class for expanded clones.

v_call	j_call	d_call	cdr3_length	clone_size	cdr3_aa	cdr3_nt
TRBV19	TRBJ1-3	.	15	.	CASVLKPDSGNTIYF	TGTGCCAGCGTCCTCAAACCCGACTCTGGAAACACCATATATTTT
TRBV6-1	TRBJ1-1	.	15	medium-sized	CASSELEEGNSEAFF	TGTGCCAGCAGTGAACTTGAGGAGGGGAATTCCGAAGCTTTCTTT
TRBV6-6	TRBJ2-2	.	13	.	CASKDGGPGELFF	TGTGCCAGCAAGGATGGGGGGCCCGGGGAGCTGTTTTTT
TRBV5-1	TRBJ2-1	.	11	once	CASSLKDEQFF	TGCGCCAGCAGCTTGAAAGATGAGCAGTTCTTC
TRBV5-6	TRBJ2-2	.	16	once	CASSLVGGKDYGELFF	TGTGCCAGCAGCTTGGTGGGGGGAAAGGACTACGGGGAGCTGTTTTTT
TRBV6-5	TRBJ1-2	.	15	.	CASSYFLGGAYGYTF	TGTGCCAGCAGTTACTTTTTGGGGGGGGCCTATGGCTACACCTTC
TRBV19	TRBJ1-1	.	14	.	CASLDVRRDTEAFF	TGTGCCAGTCTGGACGTCCGTAGGGACACTGAAGCTTTCTTT
TRBV15	TRBJ2-2	TRBD2	18	.	CATSRPAGAGVWPGELFF	TGTGCCACCAGCAGACCCGCCGGGGCGGGGGTTTGGCCCGGGGAGCTGTTTTTT
TRBV11-2	TRBJ2-2	.	15	once	CASLPGEVWAGELFF	TGTGCCAGCTTACCAGGAGAGGTTTGGGCCGGGGAGCTGTTTTTT
TRBV19	TRBJ2-3	.	15	.	CASSISVTRADTQYF	TGTGCCAGTAGTATTAGCGTGACTAGGGCAGATACGCAGTATTTT
TRBV6-2/TRBV6-3	TRBJ1-6	.	15	.	CASSYDREGVGPLHF	TGTGCCAGCAGTTACGATCGGGAAGGAGTGGGGCCCCTCCACTTT
TRBV5-6	TRBJ1-1	.	16	.	CASSLALEGATTEAFF	TGTGCCAGCAGCTTGGCCTTGGAAGGTGCCACCACTGAAGCTTTCTTT
TRBV5-1	TRBJ1-1	TRBD1	15	.	CASSFEYTGATEAFF	TGCGCCAGCAGCTTCGAATACACAGGGGCCACTGAAGCTTTCTTT
TRBV9	TRBJ2-5	TRBD2	18	.	CASSRRTSGGAGEETQYF	TGTGCCAGCAGCAGACGGACTAGCGGGGGGGCAGGAGAAGAGACCCAGTACTTC
TRBV6-2/TRBV6-3	TRBJ1-4	.	15	.	CASSSRHDGVEKLFF	TGTGCCAGCAGTTCCCGGCACGACGGGGTTGAAAAACTGTTTTTT
TRBV30	TRBJ2-2	.	14	once	CAWSEGTNTGELFF	TGTGCCTGGAGTGAAGGGACGAACACCGGGGAGCTGTTTTTT
TRBV3-1/TRBV3-2	TRBJ1-1	TRBD1	14	once	CASSQNQGGTEAFF	TGTGCCAGCAGCCAAAATCAGGGGGGCACTGAAGCTTTCTTT
TRBV25-1	TRBJ1-4	.	17	.	CASSDAVDTATNEKLFF	TGTGCCAGCAGTGATGCAGTAGACACAGCAACTAATGAAAAACTGTTTTTT
TRBV28	TRBJ2-2	.	16	once	CASSPAGTLTTGELFF	TGTGCCAGCAGTCCAGCCGGGACACTAACGACCGGGGAGCTGTTTTTT
TRBV7-2	TRBJ2-7	.	15	.	CASSLDPGAGYEQYF	TGTGCCAGCAGCTTAGACCCGGGGGCAGGCTACGAGCAGTACTTC
TRBV9	TRBJ2-7	TRBD1	15	.	CASSVEGQGANEQYF	TGTGCCAGCAGCGTAGAGGGTCAGGGGGCCAACGAGCAGTACTTC
TRBV9	TRBJ1-2	.	13	.	CASSSGEDYGYTF	TGTGCCAGCAGCAGCGGGGAGGACTATGGCTACACCTTC
TRBV19	TRBJ1-5	.	15	.	CASSTGTQRDQPQHF	TGTGCCAGTAGTACCGGGACACAAAGGGATCAGCCCCAGCATTTT
TRBV4-3	TRBJ2-3	TRBD2	20	.	CASSQDRPLGASGYTDTQYF	TGCGCCAGCAGCCAAGATCGGCCCCTTGGGGCTAGCGGGTATACAGATACGCAGTATTTT
TRBV3-1/TRBV3-2	TRBJ2-7	.	14	.	CASSRQGGGYEQYF	TGTGCCAGCAGCCGACAGGGTGGAGGGTACGAGCAGTACTTC
TRBV5-6	TRBJ1-2	TRBD1	15	.	CASSLGQGLDYGYTF	TGTGCCAGCAGCTTGGGACAGGGGTTGGACTATGGCTACACCTTC
TRBV27	TRBJ1-2	TRBD1	13	.	CASRIRDRGGYTF	TGTGCCAGCCGAATCCGGGACAGGGGTGGCTACACCTTC
TRBV11-2	TRBJ2-2	.	16	.	CASSLRIGGNTGELFF	TGTGCCAGCAGCTTAAGGATAGGAGGGAACACCGGGGAGCTGTTTTTT
TRBV4-1	TRBJ1-2	TRBD1	16	once	CASSQDRTGFNYGYTF	TGCGCCAGCAGCCAAGACCGGACAGGGTTTAACTATGGCTACACCTTC
TRBV15	TRBJ2-5	TRBD2	16	.	CATSRVTSGGGETQYF	TGTGCCACCAGCAGGGTTACTAGCGGGGGGGGAGAGACCCAGTACTTC
TRBV4-1	TRBJ2-5	.	13	.	CASSIISGETQYF	TGCGCCAGCAGCATTATCTCGGGAGAGACCCAGTACTTC
TRBV6-6	TRBJ2-7	TRBD2	14	.	CASTEAGGTYEQYF	TGTGCCAGCACCGAAGCGGGGGGGACCTACGAGCAGTACTTC
TRBV9	TRBJ2-2	TRBD2	15	.	CASSETSGGAGELFF	TGTGCCAGCAGCGAAACTAGCGGGGGGGCCGGGGAGCTGTTTTTT
TRBV5-8	TRBJ1-6	.	15	.	CASSSGRLYNSPLHF	TGTGCCAGCAGCAGCGGACGGCTCTATAATTCACCCCTCCACTTT
TRBV19	TRBJ2-6	.	15	once	CASSQIEAGANVLTF	TGTGCCAGTAGCCAAATCGAGGCTGGGGCCAACGTCCTGACTTTC
TRBV3-1/TRBV3-2	TRBJ1-1	TRBD1	15	.	CASSLGQGAQTEAFF	TGTGCCAGCAGCCTTGGACAGGGGGCGCAGACTGAAGCTTTCTTT
TRBV6-5	TRBJ1-1	TRBD1	14	.	CASSMQGVGTEAFF	TGTGCCAGCAGTATGCAGGGGGTCGGCACTGAAGCTTTCTTT
TRBV5-6	TRBJ1-2	.	11	.	CASSLDLGYTF	TGTGCCAGCAGCCTCGACTTGGGCTACACCTTC
TRBV18	TRBJ1-3	.	16	.	CASSPPNPSSGNTIYF	TGTGCCAGCTCACCACCAAATCCAAGCTCTGGAAACACCATATATTTT
TRBV3-1/TRBV3-2	TRBJ2-3	.	15	.	CASSQYVQDTDTQYF	TGTGCCAGCAGCCAATACGTTCAAGACACAGATACGCAGTATTTT
TRBV12-3/TRBV12-4	TRBJ2-7	TRBD1	11	.	CASSAGQGSYF	TGTGCCAGCAGCGCTGGACAGGGTTCTTACTTC
TRBV10-3	TRBJ1-2	.	17	.	CAISDQLHRDIWDGYTF	TGTGCCATCAGTGATCAATTACACAGGGATATTTGGGATGGCTACACCTTC
TRBV9	TRBJ1-4	.	15	.	CASSVGVGFSEKLFF	TGTGCCAGCAGCGTAGGAGTGGGGTTTTCGGAAAAACTGTTTTTT
TRBV6-9	TRBJ1-1	.	14	.	CASSYFKGNTEAFF	TGTGCCAGCAGTTATTTTAAGGGGAACACTGAAGCTTTCTTT
TRBV7-2	TRBJ2-1	.	16	.	CASSLVGRSTYNEQFF	TGTGCCAGCAGCTTAGTTGGCAGATCAACCTACAATGAGCAGTTCTTC
TRBV11-3	TRBJ2-1	.	18	.	CASSTSGGGRSSYNEQFF	TGTGCCAGCAGCACTTCTGGGGGGGGGCGTAGCTCCTACAATGAGCAGTTCTTC
TRBV6-5	TRBJ2-1	.	15	.	CASTVQGLTYNEQFF	TGTGCCAGCACGGTTCAGGGGCTGACCTACAATGAGCAGTTCTTC
TRBV30	TRBJ2-3	.	12	.	CAWGAYRDTQYF	TGTGCCTGGGGGGCCTACCGGGATACGCAGTATTTT
TRBV5-4	TRBJ2-3	TRBD2	14	.	CASSLAGGSDTQYF	TGTGCCAGCAGCTTAGCGGGGGGCTCAGATACGCAGTATTTT
TRBV18	TRBJ1-1	.	15	.	CASSRLGGLNTEAFF	TGTGCCAGCTCACGCTTAGGGGGTTTGAACACTGAAGCTTTCTTT
TRBV10-2	TRBJ2-3	.	13	.	CASSEIGTDTQYF	TGCGCCAGCAGTGAGATCGGCACAGATACGCAGTATTTT
TRBV2	TRBJ2-7	.	11	.	CASEESYEQYF	TGTGCCAGCGAGGAGTCCTACGAGCAGTACTTC
TRBV6-6	TRBJ1-6	TRBD1	15	.	CASSSPGQGASPLHF	TGTGCCAGCAGTAGCCCGGGACAGGGGGCTTCACCCCTCCACTTT
TRBV11-3	TRBJ2-7	.	14	.	CASSLGAGSYEQYF	TGTGCCAGCAGCTTAGGCGCGGGTTCCTACGAGCAGTACTTC
TRBV5-6	TRBJ2-5	.	13	.	CASSLGLQETQYF	TGTGCCAGCAGCTTGGGGCTACAAGAGACCCAGTACTTC